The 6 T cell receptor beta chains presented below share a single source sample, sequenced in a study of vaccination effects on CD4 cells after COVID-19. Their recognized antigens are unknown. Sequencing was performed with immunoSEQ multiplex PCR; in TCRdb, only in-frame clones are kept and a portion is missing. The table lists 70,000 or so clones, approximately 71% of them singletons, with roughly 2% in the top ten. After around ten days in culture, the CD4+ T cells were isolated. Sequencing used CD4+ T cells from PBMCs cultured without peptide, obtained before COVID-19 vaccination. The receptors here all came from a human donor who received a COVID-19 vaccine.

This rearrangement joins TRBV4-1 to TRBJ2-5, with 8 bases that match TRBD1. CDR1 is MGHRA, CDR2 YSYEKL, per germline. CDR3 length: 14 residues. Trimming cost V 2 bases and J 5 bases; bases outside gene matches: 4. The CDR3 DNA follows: TGCGCCAGCAGCCAACGGACAGGGCTTGAGACCCAGTACTTC. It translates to CASSQRTGLETQYF.

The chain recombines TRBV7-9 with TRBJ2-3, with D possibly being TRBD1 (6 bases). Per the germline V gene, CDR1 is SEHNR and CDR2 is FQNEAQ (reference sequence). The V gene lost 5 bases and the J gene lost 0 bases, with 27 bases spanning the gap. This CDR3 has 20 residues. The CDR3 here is CASSTEHRDKGAFSTDTQYF. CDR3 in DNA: TGTGCCAGCAGCACAGAACACCGGGACAAGGGAGCCTTTAGCACAGATACGCAGTATTTT.

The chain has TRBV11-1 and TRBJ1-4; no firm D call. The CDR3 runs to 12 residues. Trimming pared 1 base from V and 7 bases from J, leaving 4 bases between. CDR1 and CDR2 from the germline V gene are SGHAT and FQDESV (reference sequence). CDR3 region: CASSLVGEKLFF. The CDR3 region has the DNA TGTGCCAGCAGCTTAGTGGGTGAAAAACTGTTTTTT.

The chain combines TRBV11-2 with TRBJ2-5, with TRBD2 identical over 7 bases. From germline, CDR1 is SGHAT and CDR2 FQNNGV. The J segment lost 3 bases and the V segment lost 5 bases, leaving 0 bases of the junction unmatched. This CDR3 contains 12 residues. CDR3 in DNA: TGTGCCAGCAGCCTAGCGGAAGAGACCCAGTACTTC. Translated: CASSLAEETQYF.

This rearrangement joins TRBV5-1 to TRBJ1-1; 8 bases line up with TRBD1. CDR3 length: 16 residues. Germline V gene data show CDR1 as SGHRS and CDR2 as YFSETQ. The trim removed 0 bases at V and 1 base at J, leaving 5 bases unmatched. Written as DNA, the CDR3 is TGCGCCAGCAGCTTGGGGGTGGGGACAGGGAACACTGAAGCTTTCTTT. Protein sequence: CASSLGVGTGNTEAFF.

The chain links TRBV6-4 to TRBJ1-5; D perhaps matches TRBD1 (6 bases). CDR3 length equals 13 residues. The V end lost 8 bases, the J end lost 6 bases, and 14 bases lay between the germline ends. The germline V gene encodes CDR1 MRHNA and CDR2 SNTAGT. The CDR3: CASFNGGAQPQHF. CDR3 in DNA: TGTGCCAGCTTTAACGGGGGGGCTCAGCCCCAGCATTTT.